This entry is about one T cell receptor beta chain. The antigen it binds to is not known. No clone much larger than this one lies a single base away; base qualities are absent. The immunoSEQ Assay, a bias-controlled multiplex PCR, was used to amplify TCRbeta CDR3 regions from genomic DNA. The authors processed their data as follows. The number of nucleated cells in each sample was estimated from the amplification of reference gene primers within the assay. To quantify the absolute abundance of each unique TCRbeta CDR3 rearrangement, sequence reads were collapsed and filtered. For each sample, productive Simpson clonality was calculated as the square root of Simpson's diversity index across productive rearrangements. This is the immuneACCESS table as TCRdb keeps it, with only in-frame sequences that have V and J called. A part of the clones is gone; compared with another copy, unresolved V genes explain less than half, and the rest is unexplained. V and J calls and clone size come straight from that table; D and trimming were deduced from the DNA. The sample has around 86,000 clones on record, over 65% of them singletons. The ten largest make up around 11% of the sample.

Collaborating institutions collected whole blood in K2EDTA tubes following their own protocols. For TCRbeta analysis, collaborators shipped samples as frozen whole blood, isolated PBMCs, or DNA extracted from either of those sample types. This sample is part of a study of blood T cell repertoires in COVID-19 (dated by TCRdb to about 2020). Background on the whole study: Samples from collaborators originated in the United States, Italy and Spain and spanned both the acute and convalescent phases of COVID-19. The prospective study material was composed of cDNA or gDNA derived from T cells, B-cell-depleted T cells, or PBMCs. Subjects who had been exposed to COVID-19, were actively infected with it, or had recovered from it provided the deeply sampled blood TCRbeta repertoires that made up the dataset. The repertoires were released in a freely available public database meant as a resource for research on the immune response to SARS-CoV-2. The samples were drawn from two sources: the first 160 participants of the ongoing ImmuneRACE study, and over 1,000 subjects contributed by 6 global collaborators. A de-identified subject ID, COVID-19 status, age in years and sex were almost always included in the sample metadata. HLA class I and class II types, where available, came from metadata supplied by the sample provider rather than from assay-based typing.

The full study reports these points: The amount of clinical and demographic metadata varied by source and participant and was provided uncurated.

Including the terminal cysteine and phenylalanine, the CDR3 comprises 14 residues. Of all the DNA, just the CDR3 is kept, 42 bases in frame from base 1. V gives up 1 base and J gives up 8 bases, and the segment between their germline ends measures 14 bases. Taken from the germline V gene, the CDR1 and CDR2 loops are SNHLY and FYNNEI. The origin of this receptor is a human donor in a cohort sampled during active COVID-19. The sample consisted of peripheral blood. In this chain, TRBV2 is recombined with TRBJ1-2; the D gene is possibly TRBD1, with 6 bases matching. The CDR3 reads as follows: CASSEDRATGGYTF. At the DNA level, the sequence is TGTGCCAGCAGTGAAGACAGGGCAACGGGAGGCTACACCTTC. Beyond the CDR3, the reference TRBV2 and TRBJ1-2 genes provide the residues; the full variable domain reads: EPEVTQTPSHQVTQMGQEVILRCVPISNHLYFYWYRQILGQKVEFLVSFYNNEISEKSEIFDDQFSVERPDGSNFTLKIRSTKLEDSAMYFCASSEDRATGGYTFGSGTRLTVV.